The table lists the clone carrying this T cell receptor beta chain with a count of one. Its antigen is unknown. The entry originates in a study of T cells in Graves' hyperthyroidism and ophthalmopathy. General observations from the study: Most thyroid clonotypes expanded above 0.001 were also detected in blood. It was a median about seven months before onset that the model predicted ophthalmopathy. Classification by a 13 V-J model distinguished ophthalmopathy from stable hyperthyroidism.

The CDR3 has 10 residues. Trimming took 3 bases from V and 7 from J, leaving 2 bases between them. Germline V gene sequence: CDR1 KGHDR, CDR2 SFDVKD. Authors of the study amplified TCR beta CDR3 regions from RNA transcripts. Primed by the HTBI set, a first-round RT-PCR was run on the TCR CDR3. Each CDR3 protein gets one entry after TCRdb re-called the multiplex PCR reads with MiXCR. The top ten clones hold just under 8.5% of a sample with hundreds of thousands of distinct CDR3 sequences, 46% of them seen once. The sequenced sample was peripheral blood or thyroid tissue (not recorded which). This receptor was obtained from a woman aged 18-29 years with Graves' hyperthyroidism. J is TRBJ2-5 and V is TRBV24-1; D is undetermined. CDR3 coding DNA: TGTGCCACCAGTGATCGGACCCAGTACTTC. Protein sequence: CATSDRTQYF.